The TCR beta chain under discussion was sequenced for a study of cytomegalovirus exposure and HLA in healthy donors. Overall study findings and caveats: The study dropped some indistinguishable V segments, TRBV6-2 and TRBV6-3 among them.

Points on this clone: Its specificity is unknown.

Primers for the PCR totalled 60 Vbeta and 13 Jbeta. Sequenced by immunoSEQ multiplex PCR; TCRdb stores in-frame clones only, minus some. Here the sample spans 130,000 or so clones, more than 8% being singletons. The trim removed 7 bases at V and 3 bases at J, leaving 6 bases unmatched. Germline assignment: CDR1 MNHEY and CDR2 SVGAGI. This CDR3 region has 15 residues. V usage is TRBV6-5 and J usage is TRBJ1-6, with 7 bases that match TRBD1. The receptor comes from a middle-aged man in good health and CMV-seronegative. Sequenced: PBMCs. The CDR3: CASTDGQVYNSPLHF. For the CDR3, the DNA is TGTGCCAGCACCGACGGACAGGTCTATAATTCACCCCTCCACTTT.